This T cell receptor (beta chain) is from a study of T cell repertoires in cytomegalovirus infection. TCRdb itself ran the reads through MiXCR, one entry per CDR3 protein. The sample records roughly 990,000 distinct CDR3 sequences, roughly 30% being singletons. The V end was cut by 1 base, the J end by 2 bases, with 3 bases between. Germline-derived CDR1 and CDR2 are DFQATT and SNEGSKA (reference sequence). The CDR3 is made up of 13 amino acids. This clonotype has more than one count but fewer than ten. No antigen is known for it. Specimen: cultured CD8+ T cells from PBMCs, collected from culture after CMV antigen stimulation. This clonotype was sampled from a human donor in good health (CMV status not recorded). Some clones in this sample may be carry-over from other donors' samples. V gene TRBV20-1 combines with J gene TRBJ2-6; no definite D call. The CDR3 loop is CSARGAGANVLTF. The CDR3 bases are TGCAGTGCTAGAGGAGCTGGGGCCAACGTCCTGACTTTC.